The 22 T cell receptor beta chains given below trace back to one sample, sequenced in a study of T cells in Graves' hyperthyroidism and ophthalmopathy. Authors of the study amplified TCR beta CDR3 regions from RNA transcripts. During a first-round RT-PCR of the TCR CDR3, the HTBI primer set was used. Each CDR3 protein gets one entry after TCRdb re-called the multiplex PCR reads with MiXCR. The sample lists approximately 100,000 distinct CDR3 sequences; approximately 48% were seen once. The sequenced sample consisted of blood. The receptors derive from a man aged 35 to 55 with Graves' hyperthyroidism.

This chain joins TRBV24-1 and TRBJ2-3; 10 bases are shared with TRBD1. Losses at the gene ends were 5 bases for V and 3 bases for J; bases not matched to a gene: 7. CDR3 length equals 16 residues. Germline V lookup: CDR1 KGHDR, CDR2 SFDVKD. The CDR3 DNA is TGTGCCACCAGTGGGCCGGGACAGGGGAGGACAGATACGCAGTATTTT. It encodes CATSGPGQGRTDTQYF.

About this clonotype: No conserved phenylalanine or tryptophan is present at the end of the CDR3, so a read error is the likely explanation. It is unclear where the CDR3 begins or ends on the DNA, so no DNA is shown, and the CDR3 is as TCRdb lists it. The CDR3 here is CATSPPGRGLANYGYAS. This chain joins TRBV24-1 and TRBJ1-2. The CDR3 extends over 17 residues, inclusive of both ends. The germline CDR1 and CDR2 sequences are KGHDR and SFDVKD.

This clonotype was detected many times. The chain recombines TRBV15 with TRBJ1-2, with 8 bases matching TRBD1. This CDR3 spans 17 amino acids. V lost 0 bases to trimming and J lost 7 bases; unmatched junction nucleotides: 13. Germline V CDR1 and CDR2: LNHNV, YYDKDF (reference sequence). For the CDR3, the DNA is TGTGCCACCAGCAGAGAAGGAGCTCTCAGGGGGCTCGGTGGCTACACCTTC. Residues: CATSREGALRGLGGYTF.

In its sample, this clonotype was seen many times. This chain links TRBV20-1 with TRBJ2-7, with 11 bases matching TRBD1. The germline gives CDR1 DFQATT, CDR2 SNEGSKA (reference sequence). The ends lost 4 bases at V and 7 bases at J; junction bases unmatched: 12. This CDR3 has 15 amino acids. The DNA for the CDR3 is TGCAGTGCTAACCTTGGGACAGGGGGTTCAGGTGAGCAGTACTTC. Translated, it gives CSANLGTGGSGEQYF.

Comments on this clonotype: The final CDR3 position lacks the conserved phenylalanine or tryptophan, pointing to a likely read error. The chain links TRBV10-3 to TRBJ2-7, with 7 bases matching TRBD1. The CDR3 is 14 amino acids. CDR1 is ENHRY and CDR2 is SYGVKD in the germline V gene. V lost 10 bases, J lost 2 bases, and 11 bases stayed unmatched. The CDR3 loop is CATLSGTATYEQYL. DNA for the CDR3: TGTGCCACCCTATCCGGGACAGCTACCTACGAGCAGTACCTC.

This clonotype was seen at least ten times. The rearrangement joins TRBV28 to TRBJ1-2, with D tentatively TRBD1 (5 bases). This CDR3 is built from 12 residues. CDR1 is MDHEN and CDR2 is SYDVKM in the germline V gene. The V end lost 2 bases, the J end lost 7 bases, and 8 bases lay between the germline ends. The chain's CDR3 is CASSLRGPGYTF. The CDR3 DNA sequence: TGTGCCAGCAGTTTACGGGGACCTGGCTACACCTTC.

This clonotype was recorded at least ten times. V gene TRBV6-2 or TRBV6-3 combines with J gene TRBJ2-1; D is uncertain. This CDR3 contains 12 residues. V lost 2 bases and J 8 bases, leaving 7 bases between the germline ends. The germline CDR1 and CDR2 sequences are MNHEY and SVGEGT. The CDR3 reads CASSYPADEQFF. CDR3 sequence (DNA): TGTGCCAGCAGTTACCCCGCGGATGAGCAGTTCTTC.

As for this clonotype: Possible read error: a much larger clone is one base away. V and J are TRBV19 and TRBJ2-1, with D perhaps matching TRBD1 or TRBD2 (6 bases each). CDR1 LNHDA and CDR2 SQIVND come from the germline V gene (reference sequence). This CDR3 comprises 13 residues. Trimming left V 5 bases short and J 10 bases short, with 15 bases between. The CDR3 region has the DNA TGTGCCAGTAGTCCCGGGGGCCCAGGGGAGCAGTTCTTC. Its translation is CASSPGGPGEQFF. The whole variable domain, remainder taken from reference TRBV19 and TRBJ2-1, is DGGITQSPKYLFRKEGQNVTLSCEQNLNHDAMYWYRQDPGQGLRLIYYSQIVNDFQKGDIAEGYSVSREKKESFPLTVTSAQKNPTAFYLCASSPGGPGEQFFGPGTRLTVL.

This sequence joins TRBV25-1 and TRBJ2-3; either TRBD1 or TRBD2 may fit D (5 bases each). Germline V gene sequence: CDR1 MGHDK, CDR2 SYGVNS. The CDR3 has 13 residues. V dropped 8 bases and J dropped 9 bases, with 18 bases sitting between them. CDR3 bases: TGTGCCAGCTCGCCTATTCCCAGGGAGACGCAGTATTTT. Its protein is CASSPIPRETQYF.

This clonotype was seen repeatedly, ten times or more. V is TRBV3-1 and J is TRBJ1-6, with TRBD1 matching over 7 bases. Unmatched junction bases numbered 4, after V lost 0 bases and J lost 5 bases. The CDR3 loop spans 16 amino acids. Germline CDR1 is LGHDT and CDR2 is YNNKEL (reference sequence). The CDR3 region is CASSQDWGQNNSPLHF. The CDR3 nucleotides are TGTGCCAGCAGCCAAGACTGGGGACAGAATAATTCACCCCTCCACTTT.

As regards this clonotype: This clone may be a read error of a much larger clone one base away. The J gene is TRBJ2-5, the V gene TRBV6-5; D is perhaps TRBD2 (5 bases). The germline V gene has CDR1 MNHEY and CDR2 SVGAGI. The CDR3 runs to 14 residues. The CDR3 reads CASTHPGVQEAQYF. CDR3 in DNA: TGTGCCAGCACTCACCCCGGGGTACAAGAGGCCCAGTACTTC.

This clonotype has a count of ten or more. This chain connects TRBV6-1 to TRBJ1-1, with TRBD1 identical over 9 bases. From germline, CDR1 is MNHNS and CDR2 SASEGT. V lost 4 bases and J lost 13; bases outside the gene matches: 13. This CDR3 region has 14 residues. The CDR3 nucleotides read TGTGCCAGCAGTGCCCGTGAGGGACAGGGTAACGTTTTCTTT. It specifies CASSAREGQGNVFF.

With respect to this clonotype: One base away lies a much larger clone, so this may be a sequencing read error. V is TRBV20-1 and J is TRBJ2-7, with 9 bases matching TRBD2. The trim removed 3 bases at V and 1 base at J, leaving 7 bases unmatched. Germline V gives CDR1 DFQATT, CDR2 SNEGSKA (reference sequence). There are 15 residues in the CDR3. The CDR3 DNA reads as TGCAGTGCTAGGGGGGTTAGCGGGAGATCCTACGAGCAGTACTTC. Residues: CSARGVSGRSYEQYF.

The gene calls are TRBV7-9 and TRBJ2-3, with D perhaps matching TRBD1 or TRBD2 (5 bases each). The germline V and J ends were trimmed by 0 bases and 2 bases, with 6 bases remaining between them. CDR3 length: 14 amino acids. In germline, CDR1 is SEHNR, CDR2 FQNEAQ (reference sequence). In nucleotides, the CDR3 is TGTGCCAGCAGCTTAGCGGGACCCACAGATACGCAGTATTTT. This gives the protein CASSLAGPTDTQYF.

Concerning this clonotype itself: One end of the junction fails to match germline, which may point to a read error. The J gene is TRBJ1-1, the V gene TRBV7-9, with TRBD1 as a possible D gene (5 bases). Germline V gene lookup returns CDR1 SEHNR and CDR2 FQNEAQ (reference sequence). This CDR3 region has 15 residues. The CDR3 nucleotides read TGTGCCGGCAGCTTGGTGGGGCTGGGGTCTACGGAAGCTTTCTTT. It codes for CAGSLVGLGSTEAFF.

The chain uses TRBV2 and TRBJ2-7; TRBD2 matches 12 bases. The CDR3 consists of 17 residues. The junction had 12 bases not matched to a gene; V was cut back by 6 bases and J by 3 bases. Germline CDR1 and CDR2: SNHLY and FYNNEI. For the CDR3, the DNA is TGTGCCAGCAGGGTAACTAGCGGGAGGAGTGGTGTCTACGAGCAGTACTTC. This translates into CASRVTSGRSGVYEQYF. The whole variable domain, filled in from reference TRBV2 and TRBJ2-7, reads EPEVTQTPSHQVTQMGQEVILRCVPISNHLYFYWYRQILGQKVEFLVSFYNNEISEKSEIFDDQFSVERPDGSNFTLKIRSTKLEDSAMYFCASRVTSGRSGVYEQYFGPGTRLTVT.

This clonotype was counted at least ten times. This chain connects TRBV12-3 or TRBV12-4 to TRBJ2-3, with D perhaps matching TRBD2 (5 bases). Trimming took 3 bases from V and 2 from J, leaving 12 bases between them. The CDR3 has 15 residues. The CDR3 sequence: CASSFGETLTDTQYF. The DNA of the CDR3 is TGTGCCAGCAGTTTCGGGGAAACACTCACAGATACGCAGTATTTT.

The V call is TRBV2, the J call TRBJ2-1; TRBD2 matches 8 bases. The CDR3 contains 14 residues. V was clipped by 4 bases and J by 9 bases; unmatched bases: 8. The germline V gene has CDR1 SNHLY and CDR2 FYNNEI. CDR3 residues: CASSAIAGFTEQFF. The DNA of the CDR3 is TGTGCCAGCAGTGCGATAGCGGGATTCACTGAGCAGTTCTTC. Complete variable domain (other parts from reference TRBV2 and TRBJ2-1): EPEVTQTPSHQVTQMGQEVILRCVPISNHLYFYWYRQILGQKVEFLVSFYNNEISEKSEIFDDQFSVERPDGSNFTLKIRSTKLEDSAMYFCASSAIAGFTEQFFGPGTRLTVL.

This clonotype was counted at least ten times. This chain uses TRBV20-1 with TRBJ1-2; D is undetermined. The V end lost 4 bases, the J end lost 1 base, and 13 bases lay between the germline ends. Germline lookup yields CDR1 DFQATT and CDR2 SNEGSKA (reference sequence). The CDR3 has 14 amino acids. In DNA, the CDR3 is TGCAGTGCTATCAAACCGCCTTTTAACTATGGCTACACCTTC. As protein: CSAIKPPFNYGYTF.

This clonotype was counted at least ten times. The chain employs TRBV3-1 and TRBJ2-1; 8 bases align to TRBD1. Germline V gene data show CDR1 as LGHDT and CDR2 as YNNKEL (reference sequence). The V gene end was trimmed by 4 bases and the J gene end by 7 bases; junction bases not matched to a gene: 3. The CDR3 covers 13 residues. Here the CDR3 DNA reads TGTGCCAGCAGCCTCAACAGGGGGAATGAGCAGTTCTTC. Protein sequence: CASSLNRGNEQFF.

This clonotype was counted many times. The chain links TRBV7-8 to TRBJ2-5; the match to TRBD2 covers 10 bases. Unmatched junction bases numbered 8, after V lost 2 bases and J lost 5 bases. Germline V gene sequence: CDR1 SGHVS, CDR2 FQNEAQ. The CDR3 covers 16 residues. CDR3 protein: CASSLYPSGGAETQYF. The CDR3 region has the DNA TGTGCCAGCAGCTTATACCCCAGCGGGGGGGCGGAGACCCAGTACTTC.

This clonotype was seen a few times. The rearrangement joins TRBV7-9 to TRBJ1-4; 7 bases align to TRBD1. The CDR3 totals 15 residues. V dropped 5 bases and J dropped 4; count of bases not matched to a gene: 7. Germline CDR1 SEHNR, CDR2 FQNEAQ (reference sequence). Written as DNA, the CDR3 is TGTGCCAGCAGCCAAAGGGACAGCATTAATGAAAAACTGTTTTTT. Translated: CASSQRDSINEKLFF.